A single sample is the source of the 22 T cell receptor beta chains below, sequenced in a study of cytomegalovirus exposure and HLA in healthy donors (dated by TCRdb to 2015 to 2018). To prepare the library, the immunoSEQ multiplex PCR assay was applied. A mixture of 60 forward primers for TCR Vbeta segments and 13 reverse primers for TCR Jbeta segments was used in the multiplex PCR. The table was pulled from immuneACCESS by TCRdb, which kept in-frame rearrangements only. Such tables lose some clones; where checked, under half of the loss comes from unresolved V genes, and the rest has no known cause. The sample table holds 150,000 to 170,000 clones, of which more than 75% were seen once. 10% to 15% of the sample belongs to the ten largest clones. Source material: PBMCs. Every receptor here comes from a man under 40 in good health and CMV-seropositive.

The V and J genes are TRBV5-4 and TRBJ2-1, with 16 nucleotides matching TRBD2. The V segment lost 4 bases and the J segment 5 bases; nucleotides outside the gene matches: 6. CDR3 length equals 17 residues. Germline V gene data show CDR1 as SGHNT and CDR2 as YYREEE (reference sequence). CDR3 nucleotide sequence: TGTGCCAGCAGCGCGGGACTAGCGGGGGGGATTAACAATGAGCAGTTCTTC. Its protein product is CASSAGLAGGINNEQFF.

V is TRBV4-1 and J is TRBJ2-7, with 8 bases matching TRBD2. CDR1 and CDR2 from the germline V gene are MGHRA and YSYEKL. The CDR3 totals 14 residues. V shed 0 bases and J 2 bases; nucleotides not matched to a gene: 0. CDR3 sequence: CASSQEGLAYEQYF. The CDR3 region has the DNA TGCGCCAGCAGCCAAGAGGGACTAGCCTACGAGCAGTACTTC.

This clone has more than one count but fewer than ten. The chain is built from TRBV4-2 and TRBJ1-1; maybe TRBD1 (6 bases). This CDR3 has 15 amino acids. From germline, CDR1 is LGHNA and CDR2 YNFKEQ. Trimming cost V 1 base and J 5 bases, with 14 bases left between them. CDR3 amino acids: CASSQGRERGTEAFF. DNA for the CDR3: TGTGCCAGCAGCCAAGGAAGGGAGAGGGGGACTGAAGCTTTCTTT.

This chain connects TRBV2 to TRBJ2-1; D is ambiguous. Germline loops: CDR1 SNHLY, CDR2 FYNNEI. The CDR3 is made up of 12 amino acids. V lost 7 bases to trimming and J lost 7 bases, with 11 bases between them. CDR3 protein: CASIDWHNEQFF. The CDR3 DNA sequence: TGTGCCAGCATTGACTGGCATAATGAGCAGTTCTTC. The full variable domain, its missing parts supplied by reference TRBV2 and TRBJ2-1, is EPEVTQTPSHQVTQMGQEVILRCVPISNHLYFYWYRQILGQKVEFLVSFYNNEISEKSEIFDDQFSVERPDGSNFTLKIRSTKLEDSAMYFCASIDWHNEQFFGPGTRLTVL.

V usage is TRBV18 and J usage is TRBJ1-5, with 8 bases that match TRBD1. The CDR3 contains 14 residues. The J segment lost 6 bases and the V segment lost 6 bases, leaving 7 bases of the junction unmatched. CDR1 is KGHSH and CDR2 is LQKENI in the germline V gene. CDR3 protein: CASSPTGGGQPQHF. CDR3 DNA sequence: TGTGCCAGCTCGCCAACAGGGGGAGGTCAGCCCCAGCATTTT. The variable domain in full, completed from reference TRBV18 and TRBJ1-5, reads NAGVMQNPRHLVRRRGQEARLRCSPMKGHSHVYWYRQLPEEGLKFMVYLQKENIIDESGMPKERFSAEFPKEGPSILRIQQVVRGDSAAYFCASSPTGGGQPQHFGDGTRLSIL.

In DNA, the CDR3 is TGTGCCAGCAGCTCCTCCTCTAGCGGGGATGACGGGGAGCTGTTTTTT. Amino acid sequence: CASSSSSSGDDGELFF. The rearrangement links TRBV5-5 to TRBJ2-2, with 9 bases aligning to TRBD2. The V and J ends lost 3 bases and 7 bases, in that order; junction bases with no gene match: 10. The germline gives CDR1 SGHKS, CDR2 YYEKEE (reference sequence). There are 16 residues in the CDR3.

The rearrangement links TRBV5-4 to TRBJ2-3; TRBD2 agrees at 7 bases. CDR1 and CDR2 (germline): SGHNT, YYREEE (reference sequence). The CDR3 contains 14 residues. Unmatched junction bases numbered 8, after V lost 3 bases and J lost 7 bases. The CDR3 nucleotides read TGTGCCAGCAGCTCTAAGCGGGAAAGCTATACGCAGTATTTT. This encodes CASSSKRESYTQYF.

This sequence joins TRBV6-1 and TRBJ2-5, with TRBD2 matching over 7 bases. The ends lost 5 bases at V and 3 bases at J; junction bases unmatched: 9. The V gene's germline CDR1 is MNHNS and CDR2 SASEGT. CDR3 length: 15 amino acids. DNA for the CDR3: TGTGCCAGCAGTCCCCGGTCTAGCGGAAAAGAGACCCAGTACTTC. Translating it yields CASSPRSSGKETQYF.

The CDR3 DNA reads as TGTGCCAGCAGCCAAAACCCGGGTCAAACAAAAACCGGGGAGCTGTTTTTT. This codes for CASSQNPGQTKTGELFF. The rearrangement links TRBV4-2 to TRBJ2-2, with no clear D. With 2 bases removed from V and 5 bases from J, the gap between germline ends came to 18 bases. CDR1 and CDR2 from the germline V gene are LGHNA and YNFKEQ. This CDR3 comprises 17 residues.

The chain links TRBV27 to TRBJ2-4; TRBD2 aligns across 7 bases. J lost 4 bases, V lost 6 bases, and 6 bases had no gene match. The CDR3 spans 14 residues. CDR1 MNHEY and CDR2 SMNVEV come from the germline V gene (reference sequence). CDR3 DNA sequence: TGTGCCAGCAGGGGAGGGAGCCCTAAAAACATTCAGTACTTC. This sequence encodes CASRGGSPKNIQYF.

This sequence joins TRBV11-2 and TRBJ1-1; 7 positions match TRBD1. The germline V gene encodes CDR1 SGHAT and CDR2 FQNNGV. The CDR3 extends over 14 amino acids. V shed 4 bases and J 4 bases; nucleotides not matched to a gene: 6. The CDR3 sequence is CASSSTTGSTEAFF. Here the CDR3 DNA reads TGTGCCAGCAGCTCAACGACAGGGTCCACTGAAGCTTTCTTT.

Concerning this clone itself: One end of the junction does not line up with germline, which may come from a read error. V and J are TRBV5-1 and TRBJ1-4; D is unclear. The CDR3 runs 13 residues. Germline V CDR1 and CDR2: SGHRS, YFSETQ. The CDR3 DNA sequence: TGTGCCAGCAGCTTGGTTCTAGATGAAAAACTGTTTTTT. Protein sequence: CASSLVLDEKLFF.

This chain joins TRBV9 and TRBJ2-7; 9 bases agree with TRBD1. The CDR3 totals 12 residues. J was trimmed by 7 bases and V by 2 bases; bases with no gene match: 1. Looked up from germline, CDR1 is SGDLS and CDR2 is YYNGEE. The CDR3 sequence is CASSVGTGEQYF. CDR3 bases: TGTGCCAGCAGCGTCGGGACAGGGGAGCAGTACTTC. Supplemented by reference TRBV9 and TRBJ2-7, the full variable domain reads DSGVTQTPKHLITATGQRVTLRCSPRSGDLSVYWYQQSLDQGLQFLIQYYNGEERAKGNILERFSAQQFPDLHSELNLSSLELGDSALYFCASSVGTGEQYFGPGTRLTVT.

On this clone itself: The junction departs from the called germline gene at one end, perhaps through a read error. The V call is TRBV2, the J call TRBJ1-2; unclear D gene. The CDR3 is 13 amino acids. The germline V gene has CDR1 SNHLY and CDR2 FYNNEI. The CDR3 sequence is CAGSLDSGYGYTF. CDR3 in DNA: TGTGCCGGCAGTCTTGATAGTGGCTATGGCTACACCTTC. Full variable domain (missing parts from reference TRBV2 and TRBJ1-2): EPEVTQTPSHQVTQMGQEVILRCVPISNHLYFYWYRQILGQKVEFLVSFYNNEISEKSEIFDDQFSVERPDGSNFTLKIRSTKLEDSAMYFCAGSLDSGYGYTFGSGTRLTVV.

CDR3 region: CASSPSTGANEKLFF. The CDR3 nucleotides read TGTGCCAGCAGCCCTTCGACAGGGGCTAATGAAAAACTGTTTTTT. The genes are TRBV14 and TRBJ1-4; 8 bases fit TRBD1. There are 15 residues in the CDR3. Trimming took 4 bases from V and 3 from J; bases not matched to a gene: 4. Germline V gene data show CDR1 as SGHDN and CDR2 as FVKESK.

V is TRBV2 and J is TRBJ2-7, with TRBD2 as a possible D gene (6 bases). This CDR3 is 14 amino acids long. Between the trimmed V and J ends, which lost 0 bases and 4 bases, there was a span of 10 bases. Germline-derived CDR1 and CDR2 are SNHLY and FYNNEI. In DNA form, the CDR3 reads TGTGCCAGCAGTGAAGCACCGGGGAGGTACGAGCAGTACTTC. Protein product: CASSEAPGRYEQYF.

The rearrangement links TRBV27 to TRBJ2-7; the match to TRBD2 covers 10 bases. V shed 6 bases and J 9 bases; nucleotides not matched to a gene: 11. The CDR3 length is 14 residues. The germline CDR1 and CDR2 sequences are MNHEY and SMNVEV (reference sequence). Here the CDR3 reads CASSVAGGPFGQYF. The CDR3 coding sequence is TGTGCCAGCAGCGTAGCGGGAGGCCCATTTGGGCAGTACTTC.

This clone was seen once. The chain uses TRBV4-2 and TRBJ2-5; D not certain. Germline V lookup: CDR1 LGHNA, CDR2 YNFKEQ. V was trimmed by 0 bases and J by 2 bases, leaving 10 bases between them. The CDR3 loop spans 15 amino acids. The DNA of the CDR3 is TGTGCCAGCAGCCAAGATTCGGCCGGGCAAGAGACCCAGTACTTC. This encodes CASSQDSAGQETQYF.

This clone has just one count. The chain combines TRBV7-2 with TRBJ2-1; 7 positions match TRBD2. Germline CDR1 and CDR2: SGHTA and FQGNSA. V was clipped by 0 bases and J by 2 bases; unmatched bases: 13. The CDR3 contains 19 residues. CDR3 DNA sequence: TGTGCCAGCAGCTTAGCGGCTAGCGGTTCCAAAGGGACCTACAATGAGCAGTTCTTC. Protein sequence: CASSLAASGSKGTYNEQFF.

The table lists this clone with a few counts. The chain couples TRBV4-2 to TRBJ2-1, with TRBD1 matching 9 bases. The V gene's germline CDR1 is LGHNA and CDR2 YNFKEQ. Trimming cost V 6 bases and J 8 bases; bases outside gene matches: 5. The CDR3 runs 13 residues. The CDR3 nucleotides read TGTGCCAGCAGAGGGACAGGGAGGGATGAGCAGTTCTTC. It translates to CASRGTGRDEQFF.

J is TRBJ2-4 and V is TRBV19; 11 bases map to TRBD2. The CDR3 extends over 19 amino acids. V lost 3 bases to trimming and J lost 0 bases; unmatched junction nucleotides: 10. Germline V gene sequence: CDR1 LNHDA, CDR2 SQIVND (reference sequence). The CDR3 sequence: CASSIHSVTSGKAKNIQYF. The CDR3 DNA reads TGTGCCAGTAGTATCCATTCTGTGACTAGCGGGAAAGCCAAAAACATTCAGTACTTC.

The rearrangement uses TRBV30 and TRBJ1-2; D is uncertain. V lost 4 bases and J lost 5, with 14 bases in between. Germline loops: CDR1 GTSNPN, CDR2 SVGIG (reference sequence). The CDR3 is 13 amino acids. The CDR3 DNA reads as TGTGCCTGGACTAGGTATGAAGGATATGGCTACACCTTC. Its translation is CAWTRYEGYGYTF.